These 7 T cell receptor beta chains came from one sample sequenced in a study of T-cell reconstitution after alpha-beta-depleted transplantation in children (dated by TCRdb to about 2016). Library preparation was by PCR. The instrument was an Illumina HiSeq 2500. To normalize quantification of the TCRbeta repertoire, the TCR libraries were built with molecular barcoding that relied on unique molecular identifiers. The raw public reads went through TCRdb reprocessing: fastp at Q25, MiXCR clone calling, in-frame beta chains kept. Rows with one shared CDR3 protein collapse into an entry with the most common genes and DNA. For this sample the table gives about 980,000 distinct CDR3 sequences, of which about 31% were detected only once. The ten biggest clones cover around 30% of the sample. Sample treatment or condition, as interpreted from the label and publication: allogeneic hematopoietic cell transplantation with graft depleted of TCRalphabeta T cells and CD19 B cells.

The starting material was PBMCs, mostly from graft donor cells, obtained 360 days after TCRalphabeta/CD19-depleted stem cell transplant. The receptor set was obtained from a boy under two years old who had a stem cell transplant for SCID, so the T cells may come from the graft donor.

The chain is built from TRBV7-6 and TRBJ2-1, with 7 bases that match TRBD1. This CDR3 spans 14 amino acids. Trimming took 5 bases from V and 9 from J; bases not matched to a gene: 10. Germline CDR1 is SGHVS and CDR2 is FNYEAQ. The CDR3 sequence: CASSAETGMSEQFF. The DNA of the CDR3 is TGTGCCAGCAGCGCCGAGACAGGGATGAGTGAGCAGTTCTTC. Combining the CDR3 with reference TRBV7-6 and TRBJ2-1 gives the whole variable domain GAGVSQSPRYKVTKRGQDVALRCDPISGHVSLYWYRQALGQGPEFLTYFNYEAQQDKSGLPNDRFSAERPEGSISTLTIQRTEQRDSAMYRCASSAETGMSEQFFGPGTRLTVL.

Ten or more counts support this clonotype. This chain connects TRBV5-1 to TRBJ2-5, with 8 bases aligning to TRBD2. Germline V gene lookup returns CDR1 SGHRS and CDR2 YFSETQ. The CDR3 runs to 13 residues. Germline trimming cut 5 bases from V and 2 bases from J; bases unmatched to any gene: 2. In DNA, the CDR3 is TGCGCCAGCAGTAGCGGGGTTCAAGAGACCCAGTACTTC. It is translated as CASSSGVQETQYF.

This clonotype was seen only a few times. The V call is TRBV10-3, the J call TRBJ1-5; possibly TRBD1 for D (5 bases). Germline values: CDR1 ENHRY, CDR2 SYGVKD. V was shortened by 4 bases and J by 0 bases, with 10 bases between the two germline ends. This CDR3 has 15 amino acids. For the CDR3, the DNA is TGTGCCATCAGTGCCAGGGAAAATAGCAATCAGCCCCAGCATTTT. Translation: CAISARENSNQPQHF.

The genes are TRBV5-1 and TRBJ1-6; 12 bases are a match to TRBD1. Trimming cost V 3 bases and J 7 bases; bases outside gene matches: 2. CDR3 size: 15 residues. Germline loops: CDR1 SGHRS, CDR2 YFSETQ. The CDR3 here is CASSSGQGANSPLHF. In DNA form, the CDR3 reads TGCGCCAGCAGCTCGGGACAGGGGGCGAATTCACCCCTCCACTTT.

The V and J genes are TRBV12-3 or TRBV12-4 and TRBJ1-1, with D perhaps TRBD1 (5 bases). The CDR3 is made up of 15 amino acids. Deletions cut 5 bases from V and 2 bases from J, with 15 bases between. CDR3 sequence: CASSPPDTTNTEAFF. In DNA form, the CDR3 reads TGTGCCAGCAGTCCCCCGGACACCACTAACACTGAAGCTTTCTTT.

V usage is TRBV12-3 or TRBV12-4 and J usage is TRBJ1-1; unclear D gene. V lost 6 bases and J 0 bases, leaving 14 bases between the germline ends. The CDR3 extends over 15 amino acids. The DNA of the CDR3 is TGTGCCAGCAGCCCGACCGGGAAATTGAACACTGAAGCTTTCTTT. Translating gives CASSPTGKLNTEAFF.

This chain links TRBV12-3 or TRBV12-4 with TRBJ1-6; weak D call: TRBD1 (5 bases). There are 13 residues in the CDR3. Trimming stripped 3 bases from V and 8 bases from J, with 8 bases between. This CDR3 is CASSFREDSPLHF. CDR3 nucleotide sequence: TGTGCCAGCAGTTTCAGGGAAGATTCACCCCTCCACTTT.